This TCR beta chain came from a study of glioma-infiltrating T cells. The CDR3 has 14 amino acids. Germline CDR1 is DFQATT and CDR2 is SNEGSKA (reference sequence). Trimming removed 5 bases from V and 7 bases from J, with 21 bases in between. The iRepertoire nested amplicon-rescue multiplex PCR amplified TCR alpha and beta CDR3s from RNA. Tissue mRNA or PBMC total RNA, roughly 85-450 ng, went into one-step reverse transcription and amplification. TCRdb called the multiplex PCR reads again in MiXCR, with one record for every CDR3 protein. Of approximately 400,000 distinct CDR3 sequences in the sample, roughly two fifths are singletons; the top ten hold 12%. Study findings and constraints: Tissue-blood divergence was below expectation in non-neoplastic patients, above in gliomas. Patients with low tissue-blood divergence carried a signature set of shared blood CDR3 motifs.

About this clonotype: The target antigen is unknown.

The chain combines TRBV20-1 with TRBJ2-7; D not resolved. The source is a human donor with low-grade glioma or glioblastoma, undergoing nonglioma brain surgery, or in good health (not recorded which). The material sequenced was glioma tissue, nonneoplastic brain tissue, or PBMCs (not recorded which). CDR3 coding DNA: TGCAGTGCTGCACCTAGGCAGTCCTGGAAGGAGCAGTACTTC. Protein sequence: CSAAPRQSWKEQYF.